This T cell receptor (beta chain) was captured by sequencing in a study of siplizumab effects on memory and regulatory T cells. With 4 bases removed from V and 2 bases from J, the gap between germline ends came to 18 bases. Germline V gives CDR1 KGHSH, CDR2 LQKENI. The CDR3 is 16 residues long. Some clones are missing from TCRdb's copy, which holds only in-frame ones; the method was immunoSEQ multiplex PCR. Here the sample spans under 150,000 clones, about 94% being singletons. The sequenced material came from non-Treg CD4+ T cells sorted from blood. This clonotype was obtained from a human donor in good health. V and J are TRBV18 and TRBJ2-7, with D perhaps assigned TRBD1 or TRBD2 (7 bases each). The CDR3 sequence: CASSRIQGTTPYEQYF. CDR3 coding DNA: TGTGCCAGCTCACGCATACAGGGGACTACTCCCTACGAGCAGTACTTC.